This T cell receptor beta chain was recorded in a study of CD8 T cells in ankylosing spondylitis. Overall study results and limits: Reactive arthritis synovial fluid and blood previously showed some of these motif variants. Within ankylosing spondylitis blood, a TCR beta motif made up of seven to nine highly homologous variants appeared to be characteristic. From matched ankylosing spondylitis synovial fluid, disease-linked clones were reportedly recovered at significantly enriched levels.

Trimming took 5 bases from V and 4 from J; bases not matched to a gene: 9. The germline gives CDR1 SGHAT, CDR2 FQDESV (reference sequence). This CDR3 is 15 amino acids long. Concerning this clonotype itself: What it binds is unknown.

TCRdb fed the 5' RACE reads into MiXCR, producing one record per CDR3 protein. The sample shows 200,000 to 250,000 distinct CDR3 sequences, 7.3% of them seen only once. The source is a male donor with ankylosing spondylitis. The V call is TRBV11-1, the J call TRBJ2-7; 9 nucleotides line up with TRBD1. The sequencing input was blood, either unsorted or a sorted T cell fraction (not recorded which). CDR3 sequence: CASSAPGQGSYEQYF. CDR3 coding DNA: TGTGCCAGCAGCGCCCCGGGACAGGGAAGTTACGAGCAGTACTTC. The whole variable domain, filled in from reference TRBV11-1 and TRBJ2-7, reads EAEVAQSPRYKITEKSQAVAFWCDPISGHATLYWYRQILGQGPELLVQFQDESVVDDSQLPKDRFSAERLKGVDSTLKIQPAELGDSAMYLCASSAPGQGSYEQYFGPGTRLTVT.